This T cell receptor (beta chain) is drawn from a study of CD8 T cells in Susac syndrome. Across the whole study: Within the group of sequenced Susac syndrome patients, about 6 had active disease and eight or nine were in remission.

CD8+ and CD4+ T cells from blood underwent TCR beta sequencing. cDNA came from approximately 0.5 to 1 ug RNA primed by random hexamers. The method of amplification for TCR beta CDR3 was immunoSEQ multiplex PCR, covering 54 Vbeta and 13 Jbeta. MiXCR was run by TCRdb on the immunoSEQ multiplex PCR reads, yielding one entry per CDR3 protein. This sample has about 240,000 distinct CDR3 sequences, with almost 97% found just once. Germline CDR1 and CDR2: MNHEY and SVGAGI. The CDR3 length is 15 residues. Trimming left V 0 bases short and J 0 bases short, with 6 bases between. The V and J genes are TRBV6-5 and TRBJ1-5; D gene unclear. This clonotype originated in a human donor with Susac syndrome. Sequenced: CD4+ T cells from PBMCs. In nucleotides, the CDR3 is TGTGCCAGCAGTTACTCCGGGAATAGCAATCAGCCCCAGCATTTT. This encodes CASSYSGNSNQPQHF.